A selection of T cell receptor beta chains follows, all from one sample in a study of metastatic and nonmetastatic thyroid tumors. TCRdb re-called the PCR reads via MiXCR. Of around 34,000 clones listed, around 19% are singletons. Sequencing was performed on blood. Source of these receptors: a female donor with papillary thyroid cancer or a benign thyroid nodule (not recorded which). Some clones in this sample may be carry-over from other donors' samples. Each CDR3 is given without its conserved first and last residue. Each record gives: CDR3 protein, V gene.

CDR3: ASTGASGSYEQY; V: TRBV27
CDR3: ASSFQDRLGSPLH; V: TRBV7-9
CDR3: ASSFRQGAEEQY; V: TRBV27
CDR3: ASISLAGGGRVYNEQF; V: TRBV6-6
CDR3: ASSPGPYNEQF; V: TRBV5-1
CDR3: ASSDSTGPVPPQETQY; V: TRBV6-4
CDR3: SARYFRQGAKDGYT; V: TRBV20-1
CDR3: ASSAGLAGATNTGELF; V: TRBV5-1
CDR3: ASSIPRQGNYGYT; V: TRBV19
CDR3: ASTIEGGVKPLH; V: TRBV19
CDR3: AIERGAGGGGQPQH; V: TRBV6-1